This entry features one T cell receptor (beta chain) sequence. Its antigen is undetermined. TCRdb keeps only in-frame clones here, not all; method: immunoSEQ multiplex PCR. Of roughly 40,000 clones listed, approximately 86% are singletons. This sample stems from a study of T cells in narcolepsy. Findings and caveats of the study: Healthy controls reportedly lacked the autoreactive clonotypes serially found in patients' blood. No autoreactive T cell clone sequences appeared in some memory CD4+ repertoires.

Germline lookup yields CDR1 SEHNR and CDR2 FQNEAQ (reference sequence). Trimming pared 3 bases from V and 6 bases from J, leaving 15 bases between. There are 16 residues in the CDR3. Sequencing used CD45RA- memory CD4+ T cells from PBMCs. This sequence joins TRBV7-9 and TRBJ1-6, with D perhaps TRBD1 (5 bases). This TCR derives from a human donor with narcolepsy. The CDR3 is CASSFGGVIGNSPLHF. As DNA, the CDR3 is TGTGCCAGCAGCTTCGGGGGGGTAATAGGTAATTCACCCCTCCACTTT.